The clone carrying this T cell receptor beta chain was seen more than once but under ten times. Antigen unknown. This sample includes further DNA sequences coding for the same CDR3. The source of the sample is a study of cytomegalovirus exposure and HLA in healthy donors. Study as a whole: Among several hundred genotyped donors, more than 65% fell in the Caucasian-associated ancestry cluster.

Whole-study findings and limits: Most TCR beta V segments were productive about 87% or about 30% of the time in an earlier analysis.

It was with 60 Vbeta and 13 Jbeta primers that the PCR ran. Produced via immunoSEQ multiplex PCR; TCRdb's table is partial and in-frame only. The data show around 130,000 clones, 76% seen once. Unmatched junction bases numbered 5, after V lost 5 bases and J lost 4 bases. The length of the CDR3 is 13 residues. Germline CDR1 is SGHAT and CDR2 is FQNNGV. This sequence originates from a man aged 35 to 55 in good health and CMV-seronegative. The sample taken for sequencing was PBMCs. The chain recombines TRBV11-2 with TRBJ2-7, with TRBD1 matching over 7 bases. This chain's CDR3 is CASSLYRGYEQYF. The DNA for the CDR3 is TGTGCCAGCAGCCTATACAGGGGATACGAGCAGTACTTC.